The next 4 T cell receptor beta chains were all read from a single sample in a study of T cells in Graves' hyperthyroidism and ophthalmopathy. The CDR3 regions of TCR beta were amplified from RNA transcripts. The HTBI set primed first-round TCR CDR3 RT-PCR. TCRdb recomputed calls from the multiplex PCR reads with MiXCR, one row per CDR3 protein. Among hundreds of thousands of distinct CDR3 sequences listed, roughly 14% were seen once. The source material was blood. The source is a woman between 45 and 60 years old with Graves' ophthalmopathy.

This clonotype was recorded many times. V and J are TRBV12-3 or TRBV12-4 and TRBJ2-7; the D gene could be TRBD1 or TRBD2 (5 bases each). This CDR3 spans 15 amino acids. V was cut by 3 bases and J by 9 bases, with 21 bases left in between. The CDR3 DNA is TGTGCCAGCAGTTTGAGGGGTTCCAGTAGTGTCTGGCAGTACTTC. This sequence encodes CASSLRGSSSVWQYF.

This clonotype was picked up a small number of times. V gene TRBV28 combines with J gene TRBJ2-1; no clear D gene. This CDR3 contains 14 residues. V was shortened by 5 bases and J by 4 bases, with 12 bases between the two germline ends. Germline lookup yields CDR1 MDHEN and CDR2 SYDVKM. The CDR3 DNA reads as TGTGCCAGCAGTCTAGGTGTGAGGTACAATGAGCAGTTCTTC. The encoded protein is CASSLGVRYNEQFF.

In this sample, this clonotype turned up a few times. The chain links TRBV7-6 to TRBJ1-1; tentatively, D is TRBD1 (5 bases). V was pared by 0 bases and J by 8 bases, with 13 bases between. From germline, CDR1 is SGHVS and CDR2 FNYEAQ. The CDR3 is 14 residues long. CDR3 sequence reads: CASSLALGDGEAFF. The CDR3 region has the DNA TGTGCCAGCAGCTTAGCGTTGGGGGACGGGGAAGCTTTCTTT. Full variable domain (outside the CDR3, taken from reference TRBV7-6 and TRBJ1-1): GAGVSQSPRYKVTKRGQDVALRCDPISGHVSLYWYRQALGQGPEFLTYFNYEAQQDKSGLPNDRFSAERPEGSISTLTIQRTEQRDSAMYRCASSLALGDGEAFFGQGTRLTVV.

This clonotype was seen ten or more times. V usage is TRBV12-3 or TRBV12-4 and J usage is TRBJ2-3; maybe TRBD2 (6 bases). The germline V and J ends were trimmed by 10 bases and 5 bases, with 16 bases remaining between them. This CDR3 has 13 residues. The CDR3 loop is CAIGGGRGDTQYF. CDR3 nucleotides: TGTGCCATCGGGGGTGGCAGAGGAGATACGCAGTATTTT.